This T cell receptor beta chain was found in a study of blood T cell repertoires in COVID-19. Study as a whole: The United States, Italy and Spain were the sources of the acute and convalescent COVID-19 samples. The analysed material was cDNA or gDNA that came from T cells, B-cell-depleted T cells, or PBMCs.

The V end was cut by 11 bases, the J end by 3 bases, with 13 bases between. This CDR3 has 12 amino acids. Germline V gives CDR1 SGHTA, CDR2 FQGNSA. Original processing methods: It was from reference gene primer amplification that nucleated cell counts were estimated. This table comes from immunoSEQ multiplex PCR, and its TCRdb copy is limited to in-frame clones, with some not included. D and trimming come from the DNA, and the V and J calls and clone size come from that table. The sample has tens of thousands of clones, roughly 76% seen once. The clonotype was recovered from a woman in her 70s with acute or convalescent COVID-19. The genes are TRBV7-2 and TRBJ2-5; no clear D. The sequenced material came from peripheral blood. CDR3 sequence (DNA): TGTGCCTTCCGCCGAGGAGAAGAGACCCAGTACTTC. Protein sequence: CAFRRGEETQYF.